A selection of T cell receptor beta chains follows, all from one sample in a study of patients and donors after allogeneic stem cell transplantation. TCRdb re-called the RT-PCR reads through MiXCR, storing one row per CDR3 protein. The sample lists 400,000 to 500,000 distinct CDR3 sequences; around 15% were seen once. Sequenced input: blood, either unsorted or a sorted T cell fraction (not recorded which). Receptor source: a human donor who was either an allogeneic HSCT recipient or a stem cell or donor lymphocyte infusion donor (not recorded which). It is not recorded whose cells these are; they may come from a transplant donor. Each CDR3 is given with its conserved first and last residue.

TRBV5-1	TRBJ2-1	CASSSPKDSYNEQFF
TRBV4-1	TRBJ1-3	CASSQPMGQGRNTIYF
TRBV6-1	TRBJ1-1	CASSEVAPREAFF
TRBV6-2/TRBV6-3	TRBJ2-3	CASSFITDTQYF
TRBV7-8	TRBJ2-1	CASTASGVSSYNEQFF
TRBV7-9	TRBJ1-3	CASSFRDRQFGNTIYF
TRBV3-1	TRBJ2-5	CASSQVALAEETQYF
TRBV6-5	TRBJ2-7	CASSYGGTEQYF
TRBV5-6	TRBJ1-4	CASSGDRGFGKLFF
TRBV20-1	TRBJ2-3	CSARIQSTQYF
TRBV5-5	TRBJ1-2	CASSGPTGGYGYTF